The clone carrying this T cell receptor beta chain showed up many times. Its cognate antigen is unknown. The data stem from a study of neurological immune-mediated disorders. Study-level results: None of the CDR3 amino acid sequences of expanded clones were shared across subjects, and this suggested private repertoires in all groups.

Germline assignment: CDR1 SEHNR and CDR2 FQNEAQ (reference sequence). V was shortened by 5 bases and J by 1 base, with 11 bases between the two germline ends. This CDR3 is 15 amino acids long. With 10-nucleotide random UMIs included, cDNA was synthesized by 5'RACE. Each CDR3 protein is one row after TCRdb ran MiXCR on the 5' RACE reads. The data show roughly 100,000 distinct CDR3 sequences, roughly 3.5% seen once. Sequenced input: PBMCs. The sequence came from a woman aged 18 to 35 with multiple sclerosis. V usage is TRBV7-9 and J usage is TRBJ2-2; unclear D gene. CDR3 nucleotide sequence: TGTGCCAGCAGCCCGTATGGCAGGAACACCGGGGAGCTGTTTTTT. This sequence encodes CASSPYGRNTGELFF.